The 20 T cell receptor beta chains given below trace back to one sample, sequenced in a study of blood T cells in healthy people across ages. The authors ran a second PCR of roughly 6 to 12 cycles using a sample-barcoded 5' primer and a J-beta primer mix. TCRdb itself ran the 5' RACE reads through MiXCR, one entry per CDR3 protein. This table holds 780,000 or so distinct CDR3 sequences, roughly 50% found once. Sequences were obtained from blood. The receptors shown here come from a man aged 35 to 55 in good health.

The CDR3, as DNA: TGTGCCAGCAGCGTAGCTGGGGGACTCCTCTCTGGGGCCAACGTCCTGACTTTC. Protein sequence: CASSVAGGLLSGANVLTF. This chain uses TRBV9 with TRBJ2-6; the D gene is possibly TRBD2 (6 bases). V was clipped by 0 bases and J by 0 bases, with 13 bases between them. Per the germline V gene, CDR1 is SGDLS and CDR2 is YYNGEE. This CDR3 contains 18 residues.

This chain connects TRBV7-8 to TRBJ2-7; perhaps TRBD2 as D (5 bases). V dropped 0 bases and J dropped 6 bases, with 15 bases sitting between them. Germline assignment: CDR1 SGHVS and CDR2 FQNEAQ. The CDR3 totals 15 residues. In DNA, the CDR3 is TGTGCCAGCAGCTTAGCCCTAGCATTTCTCGGCGAGCAGTACTTC. This gives the protein CASSLALAFLGEQYF.

The genes are TRBV29-1 and TRBJ1-4, with no clear D. V lost 6 bases, J lost 6 bases, and 17 bases lay in between. CDR3 length equals 14 residues. Germline CDR1 and CDR2: SQVTM and ANQGSEA. The CDR3 protein is CSVSYGSGYEKLFF. Written as DNA, the CDR3 is TGCAGCGTGTCTTACGGCAGCGGATATGAAAAACTGTTTTTT. The full variable domain, in which reference TRBV29-1 and TRBJ1-4 provide the parts outside the CDR3, is SAVISQKPSRDICQRGTSLTIQCQVDSQVTMMFWYRQQPGQSLTLIATANQGSEATYESGFVIDKFPISRPNLTFSTLTVSNMSPEDSSIYLCSVSYGSGYEKLFFGSGTQLSVL.

The chain employs TRBV7-9 and TRBJ2-1, with TRBD2 matching 10 bases. CDR3 size: 20 residues. Trimming removed 5 bases from V and 7 bases from J; junction bases left unmatched: 23. Germline assignment: CDR1 SEHNR and CDR2 FQNEAQ (reference sequence). The CDR3 region has the DNA TGTGCCAGCAGCCAAGAACTAGCGGGGCTTGTGGGGGGGTATGGGAATGAGCAGTTCTTC. Protein: CASSQELAGLVGGYGNEQFF.

This sequence joins TRBV6-2 or TRBV6-3 and TRBJ2-4; D gene uncertain. V was pared by 2 bases and J by 5 bases, with 7 bases between. The CDR3 is 13 amino acids. The germline gives CDR1 MNHEY, CDR2 SVGEGT. CDR3 residues: CASSYSLENIQYF. The CDR3 region has the DNA TGTGCCAGCAGTTACAGTCTCGAAAACATTCAGTACTTC.

This sequence joins TRBV29-1 and TRBJ2-1; the match to TRBD2 covers 14 bases. In germline, CDR1 is SQVTM, CDR2 ANQGSEA. V lost 4 bases and J lost 3; bases outside the gene matches: 8. This CDR3 is 17 amino acids long. In DNA form, the CDR3 reads TGCAGCGTTGCCGGGACTAGCGGGAGAGGTATCTACAATGAGCAGTTCTTC. Translating it yields CSVAGTSGRGIYNEQFF.

The chain has TRBV5-1 and TRBJ2-3; D may match TRBD1 or TRBD2 (5 bases each). This CDR3 has 15 amino acids. V was pared by 7 bases and J by 2 bases, with 17 bases between. Per germline, CDR1 SGHRS and CDR2 YFSETQ. The CDR3, as DNA: TGCGCCAGCTGGACGGGGCGGCACGCCACAGATACGCAGTATTTT. It encodes CASWTGRHATDTQYF.

The CDR3 coding sequence is TGTGCCAGCAGCTTCCGGGACAGGGTTTATACGGATACGCAGTATTTT. The encoded protein is CASSFRDRVYTDTQYF. The chain couples TRBV5-6 to TRBJ2-3; TRBD1 agrees at 9 bases. CDR3 length equals 16 residues. Losses at the gene ends were 2 bases for V and 6 bases for J; bases not matched to a gene: 10. Germline V gene lookup returns CDR1 SGHDT and CDR2 YYEEEE.

The J gene is TRBJ1-2, the V gene TRBV20-1; D is perhaps TRBD1 (5 bases). The CDR3 runs 12 residues. With 7 bases removed from V and 4 bases from J, the gap between germline ends came to 13 bases. The germline V gene has CDR1 DFQATT and CDR2 SNEGSKA (reference sequence). The CDR3 here is CSGRADSYGYTF. The CDR3 region has the DNA TGCAGTGGCAGGGCAGACTCCTATGGCTACACCTTC.

This clonotype was observed once. CDR3 sequence (DNA): TGCAGTGCTAGAAGGGGACTACCGTACTCAGGGGATACGCAGTATTTT. This codes for CSARRGLPYSGDTQYF. V gene TRBV20-1 combines with J gene TRBJ2-3; 7 bases line up with TRBD2. Germline-derived CDR1 and CDR2 are DFQATT and SNEGSKA (reference sequence). V was clipped by 2 bases and J by 6 bases; unmatched bases: 14. This CDR3 has 16 amino acids.

The chain carries TRBV5-1 and TRBJ2-4; 10 positions match TRBD1. The end of the DNA aligns better with TRBJ2-7, so the J call may be wrong. The germline CDR1 and CDR2 sequences are SGHRS and YFSETQ. This CDR3 comprises 16 residues. CDR3 sequence: CASSPTVGTGEVEQYF. DNA for the CDR3: TGCGCCAGCAGTCCCACCGTTGGGACAGGGGAGGTCGAGCAGTACTTC.

The chain has TRBV27 and TRBJ2-1; D possibly corresponds to TRBD2 (5 bases). The CDR3 is made up of 13 amino acids. Trimming took off 2 bases at V and 6 bases at J, with 8 bases between the two ends. Germline assignment: CDR1 MNHEY and CDR2 SMNVEV (reference sequence). DNA for the CDR3: TGTGCCAGCAGTTTACGGAGCGGCAATGAGCAGTTCTTC. As protein: CASSLRSGNEQFF.

CDR3 protein: CSARPGNYGYTF. The DNA of the CDR3 is TGCAGTGCTAGACCAGGAAACTATGGCTACACCTTC. The chain employs TRBV20-1 and TRBJ1-2, with D hard to call. This CDR3 has 12 amino acids. Germline V gives CDR1 DFQATT, CDR2 SNEGSKA (reference sequence). Between the trimmed V and J ends, which lost 2 bases and 2 bases, there was a span of 6 bases.

In this sample, this clonotype turned up once. The chain couples TRBV4-1 to TRBJ2-4; D gene unclear. The tail of the sequence fits TRBJ2-7 better, so the J call may be wrong. This CDR3 region has 15 residues. Germline V gene data show CDR1 as MGHRA and CDR2 as YSYEKL. The CDR3 spells CASSQVTGFFSEQYF. DNA of the CDR3: TGCGCCAGCAGCCAAGTTACCGGGTTTTTCTCCGAGCAGTACTTC.

The chain has TRBV6-2 or TRBV6-3 and TRBJ2-5; perhaps TRBD2 as D (6 bases). This CDR3 is 16 amino acids long. Per germline, CDR1 MNHEY and CDR2 SVGEGT. V was shortened by 6 bases and J by 5 bases, with 22 bases between the two germline ends. CDR3 sequence (DNA): TGTGCCAGCAGCCCCTTAGTCGGGGGAATATTGGAGACCCAGTACTTC. Its protein is CASSPLVGGILETQYF.

This sequence joins TRBV15 and TRBJ2-5; 10 positions match TRBD2. The J call may be faulty, since TRBJ2-7 better matches the DNA end. CDR1 LNHNV and CDR2 YYDKDF come from the germline V gene (reference sequence). This CDR3 comprises 17 residues. Written as DNA, the CDR3 is TGTGCCACCAGCAGAGATCATACTAGCGGGACGTTTTACGAGCAGTACTTC. Translated: CATSRDHTSGTFYEQYF.

The genes are TRBV30 and TRBJ1-6; 10 bases are a match to TRBD1. CDR1 is GTSNPN and CDR2 is SVGIG in the germline V gene (reference sequence). Trimming cost V 3 bases and J 8 bases; bases outside gene matches: 1. The CDR3 has 13 residues. This CDR3 is CAWRDRGDSPLHF. The CDR3, as DNA: TGTGCCTGGAGGGACAGGGGGGATTCACCCCTCCACTTT.

This clonotype turned up a few times. V gene TRBV29-1 combines with J gene TRBJ2-7; the D gene is possibly TRBD2 (7 bases). In germline, CDR1 is SQVTM, CDR2 ANQGSEA. This CDR3 spans 15 amino acids. Between the trimmed V and J ends, which lost 4 bases and 3 bases, there was a span of 19 bases. The CDR3 loop reads CSVGARGTKIYEQYF. As DNA, the CDR3 is TGCAGCGTTGGTGCGCGGGGGACAAAGATCTACGAGCAGTACTTC.

The chain combines TRBV5-1 with TRBJ1-6; possibly TRBD1 for D (6 bases). The CDR3 is made up of 15 amino acids. Trimming took off 3 bases at V and 5 bases at J, with 12 bases between the two ends. Germline CDR1 reads SGHRS; CDR2 reads YFSETQ. The CDR3 nucleotides are TGCGCCAGCAGCTACCGGACAGAGGATAATTCACCCCTCCACTTT. This encodes CASSYRTEDNSPLHF.

This clonotype was counted many times. The V call is TRBV6-5, the J call TRBJ2-1; 10 bases line up with TRBD2. The germline V gene encodes CDR1 MNHEY and CDR2 SVGAGI. V gave up 6 bases and J gave up 0 bases; unmatched junction bases: 2. The CDR3 consists of 15 residues. This CDR3 is CASRLAGGSYNEQFF. The CDR3 coding sequence is TGTGCCAGCAGATTAGCGGGGGGCTCCTACAATGAGCAGTTCTTC.